This T cell receptor (beta chain) comes out of a study of cytotoxic CD8 clonotypes in ibrutinib-treated CLL. Concerning this clone itself: Its cognate antigen is unknown.

The protocol was immunoSEQ multiplex PCR, while the TCRdb copy is restricted to in-frame clones and leaves out a portion. The table includes about 160,000 clones, 81% detected once. Library input was 1.5 to 2 micrograms of DNA from cryopreserved PBMCs. Findings of the study overall: Clonality rose at ibrutinib response and fell back toward baseline at progression. Stable or contracted on treatment, public clonotypes were also uncommon.

V gave up 5 bases and J gave up 7 bases; unmatched junction bases: 15. CDR1 and CDR2 from the germline V gene are SGHRS and YFSETQ. This CDR3 is built from 16 residues. The V gene is TRBV5-1, the J gene TRBJ1-1; 9 bases are shared with TRBD1. The sample here was PBMCs, taken after 12 months of ibrutinib treatment. The clonotype was recovered from a human donor with chronic lymphocytic leukemia. The CDR3 nucleotides read TGCGCCAGCAGACCTGGACAGGGGAGGACGGCCGGTGAAGCTTTCTTT. This sequence encodes CASRPGQGRTAGEAFF. Together with reference TRBV5-1 and TRBJ1-1, the CDR3 gives the full variable domain: KAGVTQTPRYLIKTRGQQVTLSCSPISGHRSVSWYQQTPGQGLQFLFEYFSETQRNKGNFPGRFSGRQFSNSRSEMNVSTLELGDSALYLCASRPGQGRTAGEAFFGQGTRLTVV.